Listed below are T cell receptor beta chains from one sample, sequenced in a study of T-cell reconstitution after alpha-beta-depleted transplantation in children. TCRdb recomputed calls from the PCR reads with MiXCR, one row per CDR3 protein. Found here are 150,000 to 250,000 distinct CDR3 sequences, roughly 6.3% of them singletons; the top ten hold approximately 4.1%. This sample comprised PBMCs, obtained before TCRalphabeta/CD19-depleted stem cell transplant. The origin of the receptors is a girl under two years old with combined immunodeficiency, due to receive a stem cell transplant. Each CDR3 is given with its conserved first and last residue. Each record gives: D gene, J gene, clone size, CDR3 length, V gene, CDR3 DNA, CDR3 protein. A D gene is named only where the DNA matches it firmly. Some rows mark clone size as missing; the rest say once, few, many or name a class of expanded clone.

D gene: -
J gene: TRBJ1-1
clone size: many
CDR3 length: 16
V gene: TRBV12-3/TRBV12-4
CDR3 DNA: TGTGCCAGCAGTTGGACAACTACGGGGGCGGCAACTGAAGCTTTCTTT
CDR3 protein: CASSWTTTGAATEAFF

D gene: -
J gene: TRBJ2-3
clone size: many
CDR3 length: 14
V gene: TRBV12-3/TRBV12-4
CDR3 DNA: TGTGCCAGCAGTTTAGCCCTCTACACAGATACGCAGTATTTT
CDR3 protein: CASSLALYTDTQYF

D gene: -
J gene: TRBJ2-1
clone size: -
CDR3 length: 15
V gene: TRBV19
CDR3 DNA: TGTGCCAGTACACCCGAAACCGCAGGACCCAATGAGCAGTTCTTC
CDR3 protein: CASTPETAGPNEQFF

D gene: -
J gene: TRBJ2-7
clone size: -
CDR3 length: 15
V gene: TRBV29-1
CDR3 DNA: TGCAGCGTCGTCAGGGATTTTGAGTTGTCGCGCGAGCAGTACTTC
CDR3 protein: CSVVRDFELSREQYF

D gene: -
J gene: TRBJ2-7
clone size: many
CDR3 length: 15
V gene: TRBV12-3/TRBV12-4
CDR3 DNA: TGTGCCAGCAGTTCCGGCCCGGGGTATCGCTACGAGCAGTACTTC
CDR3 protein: CASSSGPGYRYEQYF

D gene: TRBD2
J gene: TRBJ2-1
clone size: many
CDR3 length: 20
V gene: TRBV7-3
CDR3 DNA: TGTGCCAGCAGCTTACCGGGACTAGCGGGGGGGCCCACCTCCTACAATGAGCAGTTCTTC
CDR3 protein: CASSLPGLAGGPTSYNEQFF

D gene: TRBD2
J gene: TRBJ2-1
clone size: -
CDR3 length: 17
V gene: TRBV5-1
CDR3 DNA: TGCGCCAGCAGCTTGGTTCTAGCGGGGGGGCTCGGCAATGAGCAGTTCTTC
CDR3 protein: CASSLVLAGGLGNEQFF

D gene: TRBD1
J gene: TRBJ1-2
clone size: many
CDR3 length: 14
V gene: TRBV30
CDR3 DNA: TGTGCCTGGAGTCTTGGACAGGGGGCCTATGGCTACACCTTC
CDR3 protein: CAWSLGQGAYGYTF

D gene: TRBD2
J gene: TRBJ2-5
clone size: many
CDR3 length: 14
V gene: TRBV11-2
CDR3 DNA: TGTGCCAGCAGCGCGACTAGCGGCCAAGAGACCCAGTACTTC
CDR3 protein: CASSATSGQETQYF

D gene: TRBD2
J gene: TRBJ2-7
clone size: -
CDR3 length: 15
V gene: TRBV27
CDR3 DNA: TGTGCCAGCAACCCCGGGGGGGTCAGCTCCTACGAGCAGTACTTC
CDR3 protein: CASNPGGVSSYEQYF

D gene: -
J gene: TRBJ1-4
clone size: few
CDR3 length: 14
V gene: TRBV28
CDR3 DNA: TGTGCCAGCAGTATTGACAGGTTCGGGGAAAAACTGTTTTTT
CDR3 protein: CASSIDRFGEKLFF

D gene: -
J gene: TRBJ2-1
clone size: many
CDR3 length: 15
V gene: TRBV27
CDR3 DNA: TGTGCCAGCAGTTTATGGGCTAGCGACTACAATGAGCAGTTCTTC
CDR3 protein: CASSLWASDYNEQFF

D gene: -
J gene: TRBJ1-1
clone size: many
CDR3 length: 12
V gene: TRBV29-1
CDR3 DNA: TGCAGCGTTGGTTGGAGCGGGTTTGAAGCTTTCTTT
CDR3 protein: CSVGWSGFEAFF

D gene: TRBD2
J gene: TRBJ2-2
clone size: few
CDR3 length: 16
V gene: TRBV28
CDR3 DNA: TGTGCCAGCAGTTTCGGACTAGCGGGGGGAACCGGGGAGCTGTTTTTT
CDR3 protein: CASSFGLAGGTGELFF

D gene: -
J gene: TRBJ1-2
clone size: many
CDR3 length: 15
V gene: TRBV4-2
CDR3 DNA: TGTGCCAGCAGCCAGGAGGACACTTTTAACTATGGCTACACCTTC
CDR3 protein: CASSQEDTFNYGYTF

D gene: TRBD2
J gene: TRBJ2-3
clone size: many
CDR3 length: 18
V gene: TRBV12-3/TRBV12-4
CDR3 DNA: TGTGCCAGCAGTTTTCGTGGCGGGAGAATTCGGGGCACAGATACGCAGTATTTT
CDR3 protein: CASSFRGGRIRGTDTQYF

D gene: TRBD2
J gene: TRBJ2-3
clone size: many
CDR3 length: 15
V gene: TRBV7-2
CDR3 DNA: TGTGCCAGCAGCTTTAGCGGGGGAACCTCAGATACGCAGTATTTT
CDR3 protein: CASSFSGGTSDTQYF

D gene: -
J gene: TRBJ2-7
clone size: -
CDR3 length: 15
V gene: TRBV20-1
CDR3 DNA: TGCAGTGCTTCCTACGCAGGACCTCGAAACTTCGAGCAGTACTTC
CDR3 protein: CSASYAGPRNFEQYF

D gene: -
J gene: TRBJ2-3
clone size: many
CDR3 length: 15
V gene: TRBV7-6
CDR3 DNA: TGTGCCAGCAGCTTTACCGGGGGTTCATCGGATACGCAGTATTTT
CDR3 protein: CASSFTGGSSDTQYF

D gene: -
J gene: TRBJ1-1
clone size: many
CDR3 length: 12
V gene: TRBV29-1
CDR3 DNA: TGCAGCGTTGAAGAAGCGGACACTGAAGCTTTCTTT
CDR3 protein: CSVEEADTEAFF

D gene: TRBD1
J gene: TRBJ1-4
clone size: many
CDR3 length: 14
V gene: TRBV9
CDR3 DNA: TGTGCCAGCAGCGTGCAAACAGGGGATGAAAAACTGTTTTTT
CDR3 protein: CASSVQTGDEKLFF

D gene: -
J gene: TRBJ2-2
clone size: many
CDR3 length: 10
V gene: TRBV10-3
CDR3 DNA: TGTGCCACCAGGGACGGGGAGCTGTTTTTT
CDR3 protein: CATRDGELFF

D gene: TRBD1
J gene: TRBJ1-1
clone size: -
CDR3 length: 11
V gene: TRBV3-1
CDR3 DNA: TGTGCCAGCGTATCTAGGGGGCTAGCTTTCTTT
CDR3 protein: CASVSRGLAFF

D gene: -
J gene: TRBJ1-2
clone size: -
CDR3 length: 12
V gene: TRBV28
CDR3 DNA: TGTGCCAGCAGGAGACAGGTTTACGACTACACCTTC
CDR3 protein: CASRRQVYDYTF

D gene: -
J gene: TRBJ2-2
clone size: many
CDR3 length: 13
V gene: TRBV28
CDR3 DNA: TGTGCCAGCAGAACCCCAGGGTCCGGGGAGCTGTTTTTT
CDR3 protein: CASRTPGSGELFF

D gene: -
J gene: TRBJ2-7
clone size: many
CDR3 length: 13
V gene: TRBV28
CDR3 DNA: TGTGCCAGCAGTTTGCCCGAATATGACGAGCAGTACTTC
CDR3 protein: CASSLPEYDEQYF

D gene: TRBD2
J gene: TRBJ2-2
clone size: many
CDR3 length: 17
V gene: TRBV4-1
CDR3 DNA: TGCGCCAGCAGCCAACCTTCGGCGGGAGCGAGCACCGGGGAGCTGTTTTTT
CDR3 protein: CASSQPSAGASTGELFF

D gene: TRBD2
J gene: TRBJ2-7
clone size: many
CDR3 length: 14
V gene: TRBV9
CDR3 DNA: TGTGCCAGCAGCGCTAGCGGGGGCCCCTACGAGCAGTACTTC
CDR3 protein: CASSASGGPYEQYF

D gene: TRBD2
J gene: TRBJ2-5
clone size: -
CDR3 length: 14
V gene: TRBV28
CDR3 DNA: TGTGCCAGCAGTTTAGTCGGGACTACTGAGACCCAGTACTTC
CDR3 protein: CASSLVGTTETQYF

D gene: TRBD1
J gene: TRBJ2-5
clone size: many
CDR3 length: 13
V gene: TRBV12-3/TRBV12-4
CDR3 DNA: TGTGCCAGCAGTTTGGGACAGGAAGAGACCCAGTACTTC
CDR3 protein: CASSLGQEETQYF

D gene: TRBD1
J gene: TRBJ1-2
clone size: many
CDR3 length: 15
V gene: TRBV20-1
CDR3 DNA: TGCAGTGCTAGGTCCCTTGAGGGGGCGCGGTATGGCTACACCTTC
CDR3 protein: CSARSLEGARYGYTF

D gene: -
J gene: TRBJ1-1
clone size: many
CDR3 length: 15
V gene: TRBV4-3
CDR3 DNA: TGCGCCAGCAGCCAAGATCGATGGACGAACACTGAAGCTTTCTTT
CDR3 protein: CASSQDRWTNTEAFF

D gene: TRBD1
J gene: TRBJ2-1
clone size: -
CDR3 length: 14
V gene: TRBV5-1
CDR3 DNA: TGCGCCAGCAGCTCATGGGACAGGGTCGATGAGCAGTTCTTC
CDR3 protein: CASSSWDRVDEQFF

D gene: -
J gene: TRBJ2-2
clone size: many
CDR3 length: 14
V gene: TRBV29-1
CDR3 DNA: TGCAGCGTTGAAGGGCACACGAACACCGGGGAGCTGTTTTTT
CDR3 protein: CSVEGHTNTGELFF

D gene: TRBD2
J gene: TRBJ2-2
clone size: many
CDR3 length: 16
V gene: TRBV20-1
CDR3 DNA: TGCAGTGCTAGACTATCGTCGGGAGGCGACACCGGGGAGCTGTTTTTT
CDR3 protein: CSARLSSGGDTGELFF

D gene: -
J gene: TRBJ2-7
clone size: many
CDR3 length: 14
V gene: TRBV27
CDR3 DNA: TGTGCCAGCAGCCCCCGTCCCCTTGGGTACGAGCAGTACTTC
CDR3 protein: CASSPRPLGYEQYF

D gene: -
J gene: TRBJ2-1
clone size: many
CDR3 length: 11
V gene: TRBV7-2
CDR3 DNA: TGTGCCAGCAGCGCATTGGGGGGCCAGTTCTTC
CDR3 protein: CASSALGGQFF

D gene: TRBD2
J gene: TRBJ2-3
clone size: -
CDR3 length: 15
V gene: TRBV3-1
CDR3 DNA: TGTGCCTCCAGCAACGCTAGCGGGGGAGCAGATACGCAGTATTTT
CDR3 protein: CASSNASGGADTQYF

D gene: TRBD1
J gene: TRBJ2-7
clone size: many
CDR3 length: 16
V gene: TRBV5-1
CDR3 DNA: TGCGCCAGCAGCCCGCAGGGATGGGACAGTCCCTACGAGCAGTACTTC
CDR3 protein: CASSPQGWDSPYEQYF

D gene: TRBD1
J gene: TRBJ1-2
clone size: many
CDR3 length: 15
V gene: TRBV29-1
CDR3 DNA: TGCAGCGTTGAGTCGGGCTGGGACAGGAACTATGGCTACACCTTC
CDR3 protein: CSVESGWDRNYGYTF

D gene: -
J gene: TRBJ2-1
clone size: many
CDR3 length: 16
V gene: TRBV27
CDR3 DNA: TGTGCCAGCAGTCTAGGACCTGGCGGGGCCTACAATGAGCAGTTCTTC
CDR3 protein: CASSLGPGGAYNEQFF

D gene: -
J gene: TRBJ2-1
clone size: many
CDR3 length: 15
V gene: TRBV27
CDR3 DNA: TGTGCCAGCAGTTCGACTAGATTTTCTGGGGATGAGCAGTTCTTC
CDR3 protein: CASSSTRFSGDEQFF

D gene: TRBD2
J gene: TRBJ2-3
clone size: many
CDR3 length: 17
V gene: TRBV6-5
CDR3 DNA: TGTGCCAGCAGTTACTCGTCGGGGGGGGCCCTCGGTTTCACGCAGTATTTT
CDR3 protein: CASSYSSGGALGFTQYF

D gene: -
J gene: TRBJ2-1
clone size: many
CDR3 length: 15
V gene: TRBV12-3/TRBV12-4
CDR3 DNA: TGTGCCAGCAGTTTAGTCGGGGGGCCGTACAATGAGCAGTTCTTC
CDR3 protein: CASSLVGGPYNEQFF

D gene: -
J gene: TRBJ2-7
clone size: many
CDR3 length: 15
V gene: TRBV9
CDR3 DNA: TGTGCCAGCAGCGTAGGAGGGGGGCCAACCTACGAGCAGTACTTC
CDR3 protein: CASSVGGGPTYEQYF